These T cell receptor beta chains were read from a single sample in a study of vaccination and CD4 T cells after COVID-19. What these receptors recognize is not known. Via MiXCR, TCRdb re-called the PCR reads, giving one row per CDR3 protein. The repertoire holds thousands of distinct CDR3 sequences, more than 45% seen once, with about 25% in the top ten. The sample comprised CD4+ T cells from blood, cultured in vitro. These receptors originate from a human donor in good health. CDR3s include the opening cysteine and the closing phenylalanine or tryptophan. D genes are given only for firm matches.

CASTSTMGGGYTF TRBV19 13 .
CSARTPGTIYGYTF TRBV20-1 14 .
CASSEARWGYEQYF TRBV10-1 14 .
CASSLIETGSTDTQYF TRBV5-1 16 .
CASSLFVDGGYTF TRBV11-2 13 .
CASGTLGPRTDTQYF TRBV27 15 .
CSARDYRNTEAFF TRBV20-1 13 .
CASSLRVLAGDYEQYF TRBV28 16 TRBD2
CASPGSPGGNSPLHF TRBV5-8 15 .
CASSHRAYTGELFF TRBV23-1 14 .
CSADNLGTEAFF TRBV20-1 12 .
CASSIKGYTEAFF TRBV19 13 .
CSASGEGTGELFF TRBV20-1 13 .
CASSLRWGSDTSPTEAFF TRBV7-2 18 .
CASSGRMNTEAFF TRBV18 13 .
CASSQGQGAPDTQYF TRBV27 15 .
CSARMRSTYTEAFF TRBV20-1 14 .
CASSFGQGRYEQYF TRBV12-3/TRBV12-4 14 .
CAISDRDSNRDTQYF TRBV10-3 15 TRBD1
CASSIEGLASVTGELFF TRBV11-1 17 TRBD2
CASSQTRRASTDTQYF TRBV7-8 16 .
CSAREGVREAFF TRBV20-1 12 .
CASSLDGGPQPQHF TRBV7-2 14 .
CSVNAYQSTDTQYF TRBV20-1 14 .
CASSIGLAGRQYF TRBV19 13 TRBD2
CASSWTGDSPLHF TRBV14 13 TRBD1
CASSLTAEETQYF TRBV5-1 13 .
CASTRPRFGGEQYF TRBV2 14 .
CATSGTGNYGYTF TRBV15 13 TRBD1
CASTTGGNTEAFF TRBV7-9 13 TRBD1
CASIAGGAYSNQPQHF TRBV19 16 .
CASSSSRGGVYEQYF TRBV6-2/TRBV6-3 15 .